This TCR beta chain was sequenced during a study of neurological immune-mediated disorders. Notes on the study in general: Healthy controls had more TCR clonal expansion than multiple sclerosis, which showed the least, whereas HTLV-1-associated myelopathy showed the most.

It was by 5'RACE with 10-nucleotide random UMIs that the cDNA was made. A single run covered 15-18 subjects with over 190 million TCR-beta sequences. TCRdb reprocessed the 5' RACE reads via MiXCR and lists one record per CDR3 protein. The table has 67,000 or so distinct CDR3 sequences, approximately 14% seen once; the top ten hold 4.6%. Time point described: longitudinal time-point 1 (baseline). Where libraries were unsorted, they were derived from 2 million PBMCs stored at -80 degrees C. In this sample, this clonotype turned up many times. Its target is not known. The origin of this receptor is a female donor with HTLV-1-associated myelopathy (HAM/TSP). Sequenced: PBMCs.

CDR3 DNA sequence: TGTGCCAGCTCGAGTAGCGGGGGGGTAACCGAGCAGTACTTC. It translates to CASSSSGGVTEQYF. V and J are TRBV2 and TRBJ2-7; TRBD2 aligns across 11 bases. The V segment lost 8 bases and the J segment 6 bases; nucleotides outside the gene matches: 9. The CDR3 spans 14 residues. Germline CDR1 SNHLY, CDR2 FYNNEI.